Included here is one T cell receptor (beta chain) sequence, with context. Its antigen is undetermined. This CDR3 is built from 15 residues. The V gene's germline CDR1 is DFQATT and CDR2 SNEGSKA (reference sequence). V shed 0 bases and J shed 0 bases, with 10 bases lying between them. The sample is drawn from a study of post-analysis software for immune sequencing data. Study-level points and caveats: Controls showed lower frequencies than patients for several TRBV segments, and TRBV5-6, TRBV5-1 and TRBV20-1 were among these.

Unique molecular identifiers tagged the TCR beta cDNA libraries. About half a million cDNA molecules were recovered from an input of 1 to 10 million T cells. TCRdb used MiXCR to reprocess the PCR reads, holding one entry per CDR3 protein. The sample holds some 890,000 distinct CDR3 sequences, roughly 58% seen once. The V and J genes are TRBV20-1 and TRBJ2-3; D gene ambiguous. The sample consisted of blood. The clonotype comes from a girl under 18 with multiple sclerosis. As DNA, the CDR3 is TGCAGTGCTAGAGATCGCGGACGCAGCACAGATACGCAGTATTTT. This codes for CSARDRGRSTDTQYF.